Presented here are 9 T cell receptor beta chains from one specimen sequenced in a study of blood T cell repertoires in COVID-19. Produced via immunoSEQ multiplex PCR; TCRdb's table is partial and in-frame only. This sample has 150,000 to 200,000 clones; around four fifths occur once, and the top ten carry roughly a sixth. The sample consisted of PBMCs or T cells enriched from blood (not recorded which). The receptor set was obtained from a woman between 50 and 59 years old who had recovered from COVID-19.

The J gene is TRBJ2-1, the V gene TRBV18, with 9 bases aligning to TRBD2. Per germline, CDR1 KGHSH and CDR2 LQKENI. V shed 3 bases and J 9 bases; nucleotides not matched to a gene: 6. The CDR3 sequence is 14 residues long. CDR3 residues: CASSPRGLALEQFF. The CDR3 DNA follows: TGTGCCAGCTCACCCAGGGGACTAGCCCTTGAGCAGTTCTTC.

V gene TRBV18 combines with J gene TRBJ2-5; TRBD2 matches at 7 bases. There are 17 residues in the CDR3. Losses at the gene ends were 1 base for V and 1 base for J; bases not matched to a gene: 9. Germline CDR1 and CDR2: KGHSH and LQKENI. The CDR3 sequence: CASSPLVGGVFQETQYF. In DNA form, the CDR3 reads TGTGCCAGCTCACCACTTGTTGGGGGGGTCTTCCAAGAGACCCAGTACTTC.

The rearrangement joins TRBV20-1 to TRBJ2-1; a possible D gene is TRBD2 (6 bases). V was cut by 8 bases and J by 7 bases, with 9 bases left in between. The CDR3 totals 10 residues. Germline V gene data show CDR1 as DFQATT and CDR2 as SNEGSKA (reference sequence). This CDR3 reads CSCGRNEQFF. DNA for the CDR3: TGCAGTTGTGGGAGGAATGAGCAGTTCTTC.

This clone has only a few counts. The chain employs TRBV11-2 and TRBJ1-1; 9 bases map to TRBD1. The trim removed 5 bases at V and 5 bases at J, leaving 6 bases unmatched. CDR3 length equals 14 residues. The germline gives CDR1 SGHAT, CDR2 FQNNGV. CDR3 coding DNA: TGTGCCAGCAGCCTGACAGGGGGTCGGACTGAAGCTTTCTTT. Translation: CASSLTGGRTEAFF.

At least ten counts were recorded for this clone. This chain joins TRBV5-1 and TRBJ2-1, with 11 bases lining up with TRBD2. Germline CDR1 is SGHRS and CDR2 is YFSETQ. V lost 2 bases and J lost 0; bases outside the gene matches: 1. This CDR3 region has 16 residues. The CDR3 region is CASSFSGRGSYNEQFF. Here the CDR3 DNA reads TGCGCCAGCAGCTTTAGCGGGAGGGGCTCCTACAATGAGCAGTTCTTC.

The chain employs TRBV25-1 and TRBJ2-7; 7 positions agree with TRBD2. The CDR3 is 13 amino acids. J lost 5 bases, V lost 6 bases, and 7 bases had no gene match. Per germline, CDR1 MGHDK and CDR2 SYGVNS. The CDR3 coding sequence is TGTGCCAGCAGGGGGGGGGTTCAACACGAGCAGTACTTC. Translation gives CASRGGVQHEQYF.

V usage is TRBV28 and J usage is TRBJ1-3, with 9 bases that match TRBD1. V lost 6 bases, J lost 1 base, and 13 bases stayed unmatched. Germline V gene lookup returns CDR1 MDHEN and CDR2 SYDVKM. The CDR3 is 18 residues long. CDR3 amino acids: CASRVRDRVQLSGNTIYF. CDR3 in DNA: TGTGCCAGCAGGGTGCGGGACAGGGTGCAATTGTCTGGAAACACCATATATTTT.

The sample holds a few counts of this clone. The chain is built from TRBV7-6 and TRBJ2-3, with 8 bases aligning to TRBD2. V was clipped by 5 bases and J by 2 bases; unmatched bases: 6. The CDR3 contains 15 residues. Germline loops: CDR1 SGHVS, CDR2 FNYEAQ. The CDR3 DNA sequence: TGTGCCAGCAGCCCACTAGCGGAGGTCACAGATACGCAGTATTTT. Its protein product is CASSPLAEVTDTQYF.

CDR3 DNA sequence: TGTGCCAGCAGGGAGGTAGGGTCTGAAGCTTTCTTT. It is translated as CASREVGSEAFF. The chain has TRBV6-5 and TRBJ1-1; D gene unclear. Trimming shortened V by 6 bases and J by 6 bases, and 11 bases separated the two germline ends. The CDR3 has 12 residues. Germline CDR1 is MNHEY and CDR2 is SVGAGI.